The 21 T cell receptor beta chains given below trace back to one sample, sequenced in a study of response to subunit inactivated influenza vaccine. One entry per CDR3 protein, called by TCRdb with MiXCR from the RT-PCR reads. This sample has fewer than 250,000 distinct CDR3 sequences, with 13% to 15% found just once. The specimen was CD8+ T cells sorted from PBMCs, collected about 5 days after vaccination. The receptors were sampled from a man over 45 who received an inactivated influenza vaccine.

This clonotype was seen a handful of times. This chain links TRBV6-5 with TRBJ2-1; 7 bases match TRBD2. The CDR3 extends over 18 amino acids. V was pared by 2 bases and J by 6 bases, with 16 bases of the junction left unmatched. Per the germline V gene, CDR1 is MNHEY and CDR2 is SVGAGI. The CDR3 nucleotides read TGTGCCAGCAGTTACGGGGGGGTGGCTAGCGGCCTCACCAATGAGCAGTTCTTC. Its translation: CASSYGGVASGLTNEQFF.

The V call is TRBV5-3, the J call TRBJ1-6, with a tentative D call TRBD1 (5 bases). TRBV5-3 is reported as an ORF; its role is uncertain. The CDR3 totals 18 residues. V lost 0 bases, J lost 6 bases, and 19 bases lay in between. For the CDR3, the DNA is TGTGCCAGAAGCTTGGCTTGGAGAGATCGGGGCTTTAATTCACCCCTCCACTTT. Protein: CARSLAWRDRGFNSPLHF.

In this sample, this clonotype turned up a few times. The V call is TRBV29-1, the J call TRBJ1-1, with D hard to call. This CDR3 region has 12 residues. The germline CDR1 and CDR2 sequences are SQVTM and ANQGSEA. Trimming removed 0 bases at V and 4 bases at J, with 6 bases between. In DNA form, the CDR3 reads TGCAGCGTTGAAGAGAATTTCACTGAAGCTTTCTTT. Residues: CSVEENFTEAFF.

This sequence joins TRBV19 and TRBJ2-6; 10 nucleotides match TRBD1. Germline CDR1 is LNHDA and CDR2 is SQIVND (reference sequence). CDR3 size: 18 residues. After removal of 5 bases from V and 0 bases from J, the junction contained 7 bases not matched to a gene. The CDR3: CASSGRDRGSSGANVLTF. The DNA of the CDR3 is TGTGCCAGTAGTGGCCGGGACAGGGGATCCTCTGGGGCCAACGTCCTGACTTTC.

The rearrangement uses TRBV7-9 and TRBJ2-1; D unresolved. V was pared by 5 bases and J by 4 bases, with 9 bases between. Germline loops: CDR1 SEHNR, CDR2 FQNEAQ (reference sequence). The CDR3 contains 13 residues. CDR3 coding DNA: TGTGCCAGCAGCCCTCCTACATACAATGAGCAGTTCTTC. As protein: CASSPPTYNEQFF.

This chain links TRBV5-6 with TRBJ1-2, with 8 bases aligning to TRBD1. The V gene's germline CDR1 is SGHDT and CDR2 YYEEEE. This CDR3 has 15 residues. V shed 6 bases, J shed 3 bases, and the junction held 10 bases outside the gene matches. As DNA, the CDR3 is TGTGCCAGCACCGCCGGGGGGACAGGAGACTATGGCTACACCTTC. Translating gives CASTAGGTGDYGYTF.

This clonotype was counted only a few times. V usage is TRBV12-3 or TRBV12-4 and J usage is TRBJ2-7; 12 nucleotides match TRBD2. The ends lost 6 bases at V and 7 bases at J; junction bases unmatched: 4. The CDR3 extends over 13 amino acids. The CDR3: CASSLTSGGEQYF. The CDR3 nucleotides read TGTGCCAGCAGCCTGACTAGCGGGGGTGAGCAGTACTTC.

This clonotype was detected only a few times. The chain is built from TRBV21-1 and TRBJ2-7; the table's D call TRBD1 went unverified against the DNA. TRBV21-1 is marked as a pseudogene. CDR3 length: 16 residues. This CDR3 reads CASSAQGRWGSYEQYF. CDR3 in DNA: TGTGCCAGCAGCGCACAGGGGAGGTGGGGTTCCTACGAGCAGTACTTC.

The chain carries TRBV27 and TRBJ2-3; a weak D match, TRBD2 (5 bases). With 6 bases removed from V and 2 bases from J, the gap between germline ends came to 18 bases. Germline-derived CDR1 and CDR2 are MNHEY and SMNVEV (reference sequence). The CDR3 extends over 16 amino acids. For the CDR3, the DNA is TGTGCCAGCAGACCTCCGGGTCAGGACTTCACAGATACGCAGTATTTT. The encoded protein is CASRPPGQDFTDTQYF.

This clonotype was counted between two and nine times. This chain uses TRBV7-8 with TRBJ2-5; D remains unclear. The V gene lost 3 bases and the J gene lost 0 bases, with 8 bases spanning the gap. The CDR3 has 14 amino acids. From germline, CDR1 is SGHVS and CDR2 FQNEAQ. CDR3 DNA: TGTGCCAGCAGCTTTACTAAGTACCAAGAGACCCAGTACTTC. It is translated as CASSFTKYQETQYF. The complete variable domain, with remaining parts taken from reference TRBV7-8 and TRBJ2-5, reads GAGVSQSPRYKVAKRGQDVALRCDPISGHVSLFWYQQALGQGPEFLTYFQNEAQLDKSGLPSDRFFAERPEGSVSTLKIQRTQQEDSAVYLCASSFTKYQETQYFGPGTRLLVL.

This chain uses TRBV6-2 or TRBV6-3 with TRBJ2-7; the D call may be TRBD1 or TRBD2 (5 bases each). CDR1 is MNHEY, CDR2 SVGEGT, per germline. The CDR3 spans 12 residues. V lost 2 bases and J lost 7, with 9 bases in between. CDR3 sequence (DNA): TGTGCCAGCAGTTACCCGTGGGGGGAGCAGTACTTC. Encoded protein: CASSYPWGEQYF.

V gene TRBV5-1 combines with J gene TRBJ2-2; 9 positions agree with TRBD1. This CDR3 is built from 17 residues. V gave up 6 bases and J gave up 7 bases; unmatched junction bases: 16. CDR1 is SGHRS and CDR2 is YFSETQ in the germline V gene. DNA of the CDR3: TGCGCCAGCACCTATACTCTACCGGGACAGGGAAACGGGGAGCTGTTTTTT. This gives the protein CASTYTLPGQGNGELFF.

The chain is built from TRBV4-3 and TRBJ2-7, with TRBD1 identical over 9 bases. J gave up 4 bases and V 1 base, and 11 bases lay outside the gene matches. Germline CDR1 LGHNA, CDR2 YSLEER. The CDR3 extends over 17 amino acids. CDR3: CASSQVPGQGGWYEQYF. The CDR3, as DNA: TGCGCCAGCAGCCAAGTACCGGGACAGGGAGGATGGTACGAGCAGTACTTC.

This clonotype turned up a few times. This chain links TRBV5-1 with TRBJ2-7, with 8 bases matching TRBD2. V was pared by 3 bases and J by 6 bases, with 5 bases of the junction left unmatched. This CDR3 has 13 amino acids. CDR1 and CDR2 (germline): SGHRS, YFSETQ. CDR3 sequence: CASSSVTSGEQYF. The CDR3 DNA follows: TGCGCCAGCAGCTCGGTTACTAGCGGCGAGCAGTACTTC.

The J gene is TRBJ2-5, the V gene TRBV7-7; TRBD1 matches 9 bases. The CDR3 totals 13 residues. The germline V gene encodes CDR1 SSHAT and CDR2 FNYEAQ (reference sequence). V lost 3 bases and J lost 7; bases outside the gene matches: 3. The DNA for the CDR3 is TGTGCCAGCAGCTTGGGACAGGGAGCGACCCAGTACTTC. Translation gives CASSLGQGATQYF.

The rearrangement uses TRBV5-5 and TRBJ2-7; no clear D gene. This CDR3 region has 15 residues. V was shortened by 0 bases and J by 2 bases, with 12 bases between the two germline ends. The germline gives CDR1 SGHKS, CDR2 YYEKEE (reference sequence). This chain's CDR3 is CASSLEVFSTYEQYF. The DNA of the CDR3 is TGTGCCAGCAGCTTGGAGGTTTTTAGTACCTACGAGCAGTACTTC.

V is TRBV9 and J is TRBJ2-1, with TRBD2 matching 8 bases. The CDR3 is 15 residues long. The V segment lost 8 bases and the J segment 5 bases; nucleotides outside the gene matches: 12. CDR1 is SGDLS, CDR2 YYNGEE, per germline. Written as DNA, the CDR3 is TGTGCCAGTTCGGAGTCGGGGGGGGGCCACAATGAGCAGTTCTTC. It specifies CASSESGGGHNEQFF.

The chain carries TRBV3-1 and TRBJ2-2; 10 positions agree with TRBD1. This CDR3 contains 16 residues. Germline assignment: CDR1 LGHDT and CDR2 YNNKEL (reference sequence). With V trimmed by 1 base and J by 6 bases, 5 bases remained unmatched. The CDR3 sequence is CASSQVDRGRAGELFF. CDR3 in DNA: TGTGCCAGCAGCCAAGTGGACAGGGGGAGGGCCGGGGAGCTGTTTTTT.

The J gene is TRBJ1-2, the V gene TRBV5-1; D gene uncertain. Trimming took 5 bases from V and 1 from J, leaving 9 bases between them. CDR1 and CDR2 (germline): SGHRS, YFSETQ. This CDR3 is 13 amino acids long. The CDR3 DNA sequence: TGCGCCAGCAGGGCATCCCTTAACTATGGCTACACCTTC. The encoded protein is CASRASLNYGYTF.

CDR3 sequence reads: CASSQGISEQYF. The CDR3 nucleotides are TGCGCCAGCAGCCAAGGGATTAGCGAGCAGTACTTC. This chain joins TRBV4-1 and TRBJ2-7; unclear D gene. Per germline, CDR1 MGHRA and CDR2 YSYEKL. This CDR3 has 12 amino acids. V lost 1 base and J 6 bases, leaving 7 bases between the germline ends.

As regards this clonotype: This could be a read error, since a much larger clone is one nucleotide away. This chain joins TRBV3-1 and TRBJ2-1; D unclear. Germline lookup yields CDR1 LGHDT and CDR2 YNNKEL (reference sequence). V lost 4 bases, J lost 3 bases, and 16 bases lay in between. The CDR3 has 16 amino acids. CDR3 region: CASSPLDTDNYNEQFF. CDR3 sequence (DNA): TGTGCCAGCAGCCCGCTCGACACAGACAACTACAATGAGCAGTTCTTC.